This T cell receptor (beta chain) was sequenced during a study of tumor-infiltrating lymphocytes in glioblastoma multiforme. Findings of the study overall: TCR plus mutation findings rest on a single glioblastoma patient.

CDR1 and CDR2 from the germline V gene are DFQATT and SNEGSKA (reference sequence). The CDR3 covers 14 residues. TCRB libraries came from RNA via three nested multiplex PCR rounds. From the multiplex PCR reads, TCRdb called clonotypes with MiXCR, one entry per CDR3 protein. The table shows approximately 20,000 distinct CDR3 sequences, with 65% to 80% occurring only once. On this clonotype itself: Its antigen is unidentified. A junction boundary mismatches the germline segment, possibly from a read error.

The receptor was isolated from a male donor with glioblastoma. The specimen sequenced was peripheral blood. The chain is built from TRBV20-1 and TRBJ1-6; TRBD1 is a possible D gene (6 bases). The CDR3 DNA sequence: TGCAGTGCCAGGGGAGACTTCGATAATACACCCCTCCACTTT. It specifies CSARGDFDNTPLHF.